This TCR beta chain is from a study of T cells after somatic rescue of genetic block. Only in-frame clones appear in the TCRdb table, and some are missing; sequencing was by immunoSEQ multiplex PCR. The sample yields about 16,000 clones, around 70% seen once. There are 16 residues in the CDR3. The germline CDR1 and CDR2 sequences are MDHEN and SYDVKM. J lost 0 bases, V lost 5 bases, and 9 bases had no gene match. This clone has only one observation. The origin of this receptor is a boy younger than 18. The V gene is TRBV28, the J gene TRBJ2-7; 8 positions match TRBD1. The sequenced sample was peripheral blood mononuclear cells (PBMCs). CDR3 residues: CASSPAGTGSSYEQYF. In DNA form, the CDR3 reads TGTGCCAGCAGTCCGGCCGGGACAGGCAGCTCCTACGAGCAGTACTTC.